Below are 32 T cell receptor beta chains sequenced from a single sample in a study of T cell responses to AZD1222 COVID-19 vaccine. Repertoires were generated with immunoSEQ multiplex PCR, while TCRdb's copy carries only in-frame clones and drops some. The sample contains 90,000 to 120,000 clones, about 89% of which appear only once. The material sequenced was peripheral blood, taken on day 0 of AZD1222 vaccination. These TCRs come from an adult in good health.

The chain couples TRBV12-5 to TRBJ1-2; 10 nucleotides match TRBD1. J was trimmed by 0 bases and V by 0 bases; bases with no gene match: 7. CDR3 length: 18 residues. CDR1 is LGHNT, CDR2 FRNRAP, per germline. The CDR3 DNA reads TGTGCTAGTGGTTTGGTCGTGGACAGGGGGGCCCCTAACTATGGCTACACCTTC. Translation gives CASGLVVDRGAPNYGYTF.

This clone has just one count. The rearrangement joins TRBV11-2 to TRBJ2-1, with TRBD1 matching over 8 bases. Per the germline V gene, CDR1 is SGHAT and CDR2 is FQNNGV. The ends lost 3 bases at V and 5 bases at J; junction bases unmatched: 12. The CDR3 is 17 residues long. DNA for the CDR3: TGTGCCAGCAGCTTTCCGAGGACAGGGTTAATCCACAATGAGCAGTTCTTC. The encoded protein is CASSFPRTGLIHNEQFF.

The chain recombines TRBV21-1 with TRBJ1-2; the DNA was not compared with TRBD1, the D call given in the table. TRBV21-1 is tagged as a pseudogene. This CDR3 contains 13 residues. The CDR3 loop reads CASRDRRGYGYTF. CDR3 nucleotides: TGTGCCAGCAGGGACAGGCGGGGATATGGCTACACCTTC.

CDR3 sequence reads: CASSTTGLNEKLFF. Written as DNA, the CDR3 is TGTGCCAGTAGTACGACAGGCCTTAATGAAAAACTGTTTTTT. The V gene is TRBV19, the J gene TRBJ1-4, with D perhaps TRBD1 (6 bases). Germline V CDR1 and CDR2: LNHDA, SQIVND (reference sequence). Trimming removed 4 bases at V and 4 bases at J, with 10 bases between. There are 14 residues in the CDR3.

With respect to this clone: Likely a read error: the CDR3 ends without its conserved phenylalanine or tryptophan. The CDR3 region has the DNA TGTGCCAGCAGTGAATTGGGACCTCGTAATTCACCCCTCCACCTT. Protein sequence: CASSELGPRNSPLHL. The rearrangement joins TRBV2 to TRBJ1-6, with a possible D match to TRBD1 (5 bases). Trimming cost V 2 bases and J 6 bases, with 11 bases left between them. Germline values: CDR1 SNHLY, CDR2 FYNNEI. The CDR3 runs 15 residues.

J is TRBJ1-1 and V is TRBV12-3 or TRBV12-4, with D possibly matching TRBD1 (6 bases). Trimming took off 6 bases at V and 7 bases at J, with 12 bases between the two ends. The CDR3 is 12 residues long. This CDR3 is CASRGGGSEAFF. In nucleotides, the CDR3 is TGTGCCAGCAGAGGGGGAGGGAGTGAAGCTTTCTTT.

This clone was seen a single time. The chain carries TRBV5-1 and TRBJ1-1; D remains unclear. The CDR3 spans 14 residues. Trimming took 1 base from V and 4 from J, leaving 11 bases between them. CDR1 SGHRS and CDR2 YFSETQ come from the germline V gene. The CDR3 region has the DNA TGCGCCAGCAGCTTGCTAGGGCTAGGCACTGAAGCTTTCTTT. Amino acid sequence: CASSLLGLGTEAFF.

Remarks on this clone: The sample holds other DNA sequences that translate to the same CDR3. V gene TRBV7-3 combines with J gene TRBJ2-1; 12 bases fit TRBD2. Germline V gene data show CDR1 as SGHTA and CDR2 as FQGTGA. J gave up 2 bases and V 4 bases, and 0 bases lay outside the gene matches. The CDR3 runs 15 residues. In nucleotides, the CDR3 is TGTGCCAGCAGCTCTAGCGGGGGGGCCTACAATGAGCAGTTCTTC. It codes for CASSSSGGAYNEQFF.

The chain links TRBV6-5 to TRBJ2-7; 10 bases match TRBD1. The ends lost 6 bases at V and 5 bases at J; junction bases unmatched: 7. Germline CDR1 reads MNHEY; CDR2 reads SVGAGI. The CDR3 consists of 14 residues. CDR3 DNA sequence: TGTGCCAGCAGATCGACAGGGGGCGTACACGAGCAGTACTTC. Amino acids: CASRSTGGVHEQYF.

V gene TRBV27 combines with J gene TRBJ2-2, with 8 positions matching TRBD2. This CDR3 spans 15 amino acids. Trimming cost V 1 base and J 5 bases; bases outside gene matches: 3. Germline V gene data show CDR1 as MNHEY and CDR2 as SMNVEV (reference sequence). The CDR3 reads CASSLFRGGTGELFF. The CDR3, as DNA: TGTGCCAGCAGTTTATTTCGGGGGGGAACCGGGGAGCTGTTTTTT.

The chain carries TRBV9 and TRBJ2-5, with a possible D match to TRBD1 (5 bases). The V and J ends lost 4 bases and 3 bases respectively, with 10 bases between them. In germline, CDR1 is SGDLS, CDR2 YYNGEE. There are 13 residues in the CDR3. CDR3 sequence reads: CASSLGAKETQYF. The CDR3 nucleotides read TGTGCCAGCAGCTTAGGGGCGAAAGAGACCCAGTACTTC. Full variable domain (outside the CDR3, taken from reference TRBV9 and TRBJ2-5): DSGVTQTPKHLITATGQRVTLRCSPRSGDLSVYWYQQSLDQGLQFLIQYYNGEERAKGNILERFSAQQFPDLHSELNLSSLELGDSALYFCASSLGAKETQYFGPGTRLLVL.

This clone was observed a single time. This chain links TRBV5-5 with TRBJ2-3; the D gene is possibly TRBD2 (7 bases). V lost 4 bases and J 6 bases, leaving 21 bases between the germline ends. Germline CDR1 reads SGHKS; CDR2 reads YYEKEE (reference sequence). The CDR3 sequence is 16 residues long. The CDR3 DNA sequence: TGTGCCAGCAGCCAAATAGTGGGGGGGCTGCGGGATACGCAGTATTTT. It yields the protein CASSQIVGGLRDTQYF. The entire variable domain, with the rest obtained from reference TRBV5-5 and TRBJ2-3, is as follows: DAGVTQSPTHLIKTRGQQVTLRCSPISGHKSVSWYQQVLGQGPQFIFQYYEKEERGRGNFPDRFSARQFPNYSSELNVNALLLGDSALYLCASSQIVGGLRDTQYFGPGTRLTVL.

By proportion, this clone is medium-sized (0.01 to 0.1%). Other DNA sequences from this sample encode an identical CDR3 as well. CDR3 sequence: CASSWTGGNQPQHF. CDR3 DNA sequence: TGTGCCAGCAGTTGGACAGGGGGAAACCAGCCCCAGCATTTT. The chain employs TRBV27 and TRBJ1-5, with TRBD1 matching 10 bases. CDR1 is MNHEY, CDR2 SMNVEV, per germline (reference sequence). CDR3 length: 14 amino acids. The junction had 4 bases not matched to a gene; V was cut back by 4 bases and J by 7 bases.

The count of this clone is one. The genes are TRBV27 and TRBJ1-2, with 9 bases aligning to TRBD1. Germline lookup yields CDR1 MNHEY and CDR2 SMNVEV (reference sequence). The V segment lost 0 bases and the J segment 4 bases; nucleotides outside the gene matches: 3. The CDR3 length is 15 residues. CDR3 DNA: TGTGCCAGCAGTTTATCAAGGGACAGGGTCTATGGCTACACCTTC. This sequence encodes CASSLSRDRVYGYTF.

In nucleotides, the CDR3 is TGCGCCAGCAGCACTGAGACAGCAACTAATGAAAAACTGTTTTTT. Amino acids: CASSTETATNEKLFF. The J gene is TRBJ1-4, the V gene TRBV5-1; possible D gene TRBD1, 5 bases. The CDR3 has 15 residues. Germline CDR1 SGHRS, CDR2 YFSETQ. The germline V and J ends were trimmed by 4 bases and 0 bases, with 10 bases remaining between them.

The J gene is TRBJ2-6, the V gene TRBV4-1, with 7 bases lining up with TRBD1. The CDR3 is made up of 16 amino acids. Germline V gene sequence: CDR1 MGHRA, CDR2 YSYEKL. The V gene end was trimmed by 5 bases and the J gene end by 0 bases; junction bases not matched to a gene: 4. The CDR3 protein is CASSSRQGSGANVLTF. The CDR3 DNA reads TGCGCCAGCAGCAGCCGACAGGGCTCTGGGGCCAACGTCCTGACTTTC.

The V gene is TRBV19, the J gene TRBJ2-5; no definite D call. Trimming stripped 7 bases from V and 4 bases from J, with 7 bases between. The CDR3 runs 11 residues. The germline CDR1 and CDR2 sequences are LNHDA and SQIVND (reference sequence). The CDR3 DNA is TGTGCCAGTAATTCGGGAGAGACCCAGTACTTC. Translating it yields CASNSGETQYF.

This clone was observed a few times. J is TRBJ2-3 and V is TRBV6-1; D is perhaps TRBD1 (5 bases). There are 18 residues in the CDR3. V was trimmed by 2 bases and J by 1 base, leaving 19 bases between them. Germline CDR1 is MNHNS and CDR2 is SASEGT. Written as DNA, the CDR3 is TGTGCCAGCAGTGAAATGCCTGGAGCAGGGATGGGCACAGATACGCAGTATTTT. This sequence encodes CASSEMPGAGMGTDTQYF.

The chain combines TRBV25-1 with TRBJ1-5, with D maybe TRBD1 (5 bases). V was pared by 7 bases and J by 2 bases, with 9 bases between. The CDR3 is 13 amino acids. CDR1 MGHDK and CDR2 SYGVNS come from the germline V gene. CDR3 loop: CASTQGGNQPQHF. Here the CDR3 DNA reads TGTGCCAGCACTCAGGGAGGCAATCAGCCCCAGCATTTT.

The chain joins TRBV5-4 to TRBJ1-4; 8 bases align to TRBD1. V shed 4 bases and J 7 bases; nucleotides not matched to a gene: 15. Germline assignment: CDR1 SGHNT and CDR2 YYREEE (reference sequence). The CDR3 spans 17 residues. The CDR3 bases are TGTGCCAGCAGCAAACAAAAGGACAGGGAAAATTTTGAAAAACTGTTTTTT. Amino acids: CASSKQKDRENFEKLFF. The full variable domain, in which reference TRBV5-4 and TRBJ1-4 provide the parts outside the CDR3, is ETGVTQSPTHLIKTRGQQVTLRCSSQSGHNTVSWYQQALGQGPQFIFQYYREEENGRGNFPPRFSGLQFPNYSSELNVNALELDDSALYLCASSKQKDRENFEKLFFGSGTQLSVL.

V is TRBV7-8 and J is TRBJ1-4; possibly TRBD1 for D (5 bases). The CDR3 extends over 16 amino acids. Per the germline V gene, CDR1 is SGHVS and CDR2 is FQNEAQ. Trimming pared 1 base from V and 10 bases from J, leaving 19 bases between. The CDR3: CASSLGVGGGRGKLFF. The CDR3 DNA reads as TGTGCCAGCAGCTTAGGTGTCGGGGGAGGACGGGGAAAACTGTTTTTT.

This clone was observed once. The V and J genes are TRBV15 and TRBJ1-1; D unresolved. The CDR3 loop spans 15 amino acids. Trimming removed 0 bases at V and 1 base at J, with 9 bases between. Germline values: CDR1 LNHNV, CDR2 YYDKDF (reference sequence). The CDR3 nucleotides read TGTGCCACCAGCAGAGATCTTTCGGGGAACACTGAAGCTTTCTTT. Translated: CATSRDLSGNTEAFF.

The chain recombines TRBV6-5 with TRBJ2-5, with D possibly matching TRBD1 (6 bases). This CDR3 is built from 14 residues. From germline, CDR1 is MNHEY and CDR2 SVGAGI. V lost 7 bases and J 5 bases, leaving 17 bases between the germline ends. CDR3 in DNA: TGTGCCAGCAATTCCCGGGACATCGAGGAGACCCAGTACTTC. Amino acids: CASNSRDIEETQYF.

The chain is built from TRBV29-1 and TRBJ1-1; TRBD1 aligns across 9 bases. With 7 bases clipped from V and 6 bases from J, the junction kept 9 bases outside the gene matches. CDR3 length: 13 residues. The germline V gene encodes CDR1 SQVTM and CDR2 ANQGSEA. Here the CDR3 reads CSARTGVEAEAFF. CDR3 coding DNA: TGCAGCGCTAGGACAGGGGTTGAGGCTGAAGCTTTCTTT. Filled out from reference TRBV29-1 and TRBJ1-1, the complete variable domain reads SAVISQKPSRDICQRGTSLTIQCQVDSQVTMMFWYRQQPGQSLTLIATANQGSEATYESGFVIDKFPISRPNLTFSTLTVSNMSPEDSSIYLCSARTGVEAEAFFGQGTRLTVV.

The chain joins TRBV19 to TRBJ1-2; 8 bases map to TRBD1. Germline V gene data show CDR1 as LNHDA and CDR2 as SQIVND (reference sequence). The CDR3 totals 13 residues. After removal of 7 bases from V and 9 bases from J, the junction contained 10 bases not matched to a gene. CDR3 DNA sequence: TGTGCCAGTACCTCTGGGACAGGTCGGAGCTACACCTTC. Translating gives CASTSGTGRSYTF. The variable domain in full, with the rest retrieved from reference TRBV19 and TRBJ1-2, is DGGITQSPKYLFRKEGQNVTLSCEQNLNHDAMYWYRQDPGQGLRLIYYSQIVNDFQKGDIAEGYSVSREKKESFPLTVTSAQKNPTAFYLCASTSGTGRSYTFGSGTRLTVV.

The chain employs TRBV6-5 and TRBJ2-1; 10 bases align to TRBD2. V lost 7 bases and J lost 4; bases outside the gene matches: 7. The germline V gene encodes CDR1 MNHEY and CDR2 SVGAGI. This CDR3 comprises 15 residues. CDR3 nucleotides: TGTGCCAGCACCCCCCCAGCGGGGGGGTACAATGAGCAGTTCTTC. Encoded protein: CASTPPAGGYNEQFF.

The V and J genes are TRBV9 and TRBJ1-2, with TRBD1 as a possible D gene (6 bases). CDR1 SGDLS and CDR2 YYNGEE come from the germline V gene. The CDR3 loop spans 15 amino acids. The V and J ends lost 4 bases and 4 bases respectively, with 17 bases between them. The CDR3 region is CASSKDHREGYGYTF. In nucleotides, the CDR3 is TGTGCCAGCAGCAAAGACCACAGGGAGGGCTATGGCTACACCTTC.

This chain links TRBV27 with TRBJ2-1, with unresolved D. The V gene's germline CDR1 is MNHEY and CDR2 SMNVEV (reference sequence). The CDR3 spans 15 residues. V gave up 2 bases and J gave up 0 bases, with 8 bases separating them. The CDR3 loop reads CASSLTPGSYNEQFF. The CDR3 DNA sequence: TGTGCCAGCAGTTTAACACCCGGCTCCTACAATGAGCAGTTCTTC.

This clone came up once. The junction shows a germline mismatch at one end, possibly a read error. The DNA for the CDR3 is TGTGCCAGCAGCTATCCGACGAACGCCGGGGAGCTGTTTTTT. Amino acid sequence: CASSYPTNAGELFF. The J gene is TRBJ2-2, the V gene TRBV13; D unclear. The CDR3 is 14 residues long. In germline, CDR1 is PRHDT, CDR2 FYEKMQ (reference sequence).

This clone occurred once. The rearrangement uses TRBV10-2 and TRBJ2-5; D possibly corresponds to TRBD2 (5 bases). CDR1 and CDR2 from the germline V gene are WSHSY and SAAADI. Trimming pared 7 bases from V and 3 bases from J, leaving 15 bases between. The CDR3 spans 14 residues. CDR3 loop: CASTRFGGKETQYF. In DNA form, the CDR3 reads TGCGCCAGCACCCGATTTGGAGGAAAAGAGACCCAGTACTTC.

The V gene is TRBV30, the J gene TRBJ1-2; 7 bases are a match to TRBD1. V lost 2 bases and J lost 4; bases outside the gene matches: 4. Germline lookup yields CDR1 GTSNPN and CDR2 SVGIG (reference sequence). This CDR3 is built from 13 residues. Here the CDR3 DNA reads TGTGCCTGGAGTCTCGGGACAGCCTATGGCTACACCTTC. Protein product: CAWSLGTAYGYTF.

The CDR3 loop is CASSLWDRVNNEQFF. CDR3 nucleotides: TGTGCCAGCAGCTTGTGGGACAGAGTCAACAATGAGCAGTTCTTC. The J gene is TRBJ2-1, the V gene TRBV5-4; 7 bases agree with TRBD1. Germline V gene data show CDR1 as SGHNT and CDR2 as YYREEE (reference sequence). The junction had 6 bases not matched to a gene; V was cut back by 1 base and J by 5 bases. The CDR3 is 15 residues long.